A selection of T cell receptor beta chains follows, all from one sample in a study of CD8 T cells in ankylosing spondylitis. TCRdb fed the 5' RACE reads into MiXCR, producing one record per CDR3 protein. This sample has over 130,000 distinct CDR3 sequences, with roughly 44% found just once. Specimen: synovial fluid, either unsorted or a sorted T cell fraction (not recorded which). The origin of the receptors is a male donor with ankylosing spondylitis. Each CDR3 is given with its conserved first and last residue. A D gene is named only where the DNA matches it firmly. Expanded clones are given a class, and other clones once, few, many or no size at all.

len: 14; d_gene: .; v_gene: TRBV27; j_gene: TRBJ1-2; abundance: few; CDR3aa: CASSLFGVGHGYTF; CDR3nt: TGTGCCAGCAGTTTATTCGGGGTAGGGCATGGCTACACCTTC
len: 14; d_gene: .; v_gene: TRBV4-1; j_gene: TRBJ2-1; abundance: .; CDR3aa: CASSHSRDYNEQFF; CDR3nt: TGCGCCAGCAGCCACAGCCGCGACTACAATGAGCAGTTCTTC
len: 16; d_gene: .; v_gene: TRBV12-3/TRBV12-4; j_gene: TRBJ2-1; abundance: .; CDR3aa: CASSLGRGKGNNEQFF; CDR3nt: TGTGCCAGCAGTTTGGGACGGGGCAAGGGAAACAATGAGCAGTTCTTC
len: 15; d_gene: TRBD1; v_gene: TRBV5-1; j_gene: TRBJ1-1; abundance: .; CDR3aa: CASSSPGQIPTEAFF; CDR3nt: TGCGCCAGCAGCTCTCCGGGACAGATCCCGACTGAAGCTTTCTTT
len: 15; d_gene: TRBD1; v_gene: TRBV27; j_gene: TRBJ1-1; abundance: .; CDR3aa: CASSLWGQGNTEAFF; CDR3nt: TGTGCCAGCAGTTTATGGGGACAGGGGAACACTGAAGCTTTCTTT
len: 15; d_gene: .; v_gene: TRBV6-5; j_gene: TRBJ2-3; abundance: few; CDR3aa: CASSYSTTNTDTQYF; CDR3nt: TGTGCCAGCAGTTACTCGACTACAAACACAGATACGCAGTATTTT
len: 17; d_gene: TRBD2; v_gene: TRBV7-3; j_gene: TRBJ2-1; abundance: few; CDR3aa: CASSPPGGRGPTDEQFF; CDR3nt: TGTGCCAGCAGTCCCCCGGGGGGGCGGGGGCCGACGGATGAGCAGTTCTTC
len: 16; d_gene: .; v_gene: TRBV4-1; j_gene: TRBJ1-1; abundance: few; CDR3aa: CASSQAKPYDACEAFF; CDR3nt: TGCGCCAGCAGCCAAGCGAAACCGTATGATGCTTGTGAAGCTTTCTTT
len: 17; d_gene: TRBD2; v_gene: TRBV15; j_gene: TRBJ2-5; abundance: .; CDR3aa: CATSSEGLAEGQETQYF; CDR3nt: TGTGCCACCAGCAGTGAAGGACTAGCAGAAGGTCAAGAGACCCAGTACTTC
len: 16; d_gene: TRBD2; v_gene: TRBV7-2; j_gene: TRBJ2-3; abundance: .; CDR3aa: CASSLVAGDVTDTQYF; CDR3nt: TGTGCCAGCAGCCTGGTAGCGGGAGATGTGACAGATACGCAGTATTTT
len: 15; d_gene: TRBD1; v_gene: TRBV6-1; j_gene: TRBJ2-3; abundance: few; CDR3aa: CASSEAAGGTDTQYF; CDR3nt: TGTGCCAGCAGTGAAGCGGCAGGGGGTACAGATACGCAGTATTTT
len: 12; d_gene: .; v_gene: TRBV6-5; j_gene: TRBJ1-1; abundance: once; CDR3aa: CARPRANTEAFF; CDR3nt: TGTGCCAGGCCGAGGGCGAACACTGAAGCTTTCTTT
len: 12; d_gene: TRBD1; v_gene: TRBV19; j_gene: TRBJ2-7; abundance: once; CDR3aa: CATGQGYYEQYF; CDR3nt: TGTGCTACGGGACAGGGTTACTACGAGCAGTACTTC
len: 13; d_gene: TRBD1; v_gene: TRBV7-3; j_gene: TRBJ2-1; abundance: .; CDR3aa: CASSLGQGAEQFF; CDR3nt: TGTGCCAGCAGCTTAGGGCAGGGGGCTGAGCAGTTCTTC
len: 16; d_gene: TRBD1; v_gene: TRBV7-9; j_gene: TRBJ1-5; abundance: many; CDR3aa: CASSLVGQAENQPQHF; CDR3nt: TGTGCCAGCAGCTTAGTGGGACAGGCGGAGAATCAGCCCCAGCATTTT
len: 15; d_gene: .; v_gene: TRBV5-1; j_gene: TRBJ1-1; abundance: .; CDR3aa: CASSLAGRKLTEAFF; CDR3nt: TGCGCCAGCAGCTTGGCCGGCAGAAAATTGACTGAAGCTTTCTTT
len: 12; d_gene: .; v_gene: TRBV18; j_gene: TRBJ2-1; abundance: few; CDR3aa: CASSPWGNEQFF; CDR3nt: TGTGCCAGCTCACCATGGGGCAATGAGCAGTTCTTC
len: 14; d_gene: .; v_gene: TRBV5-1; j_gene: TRBJ1-4; abundance: .; CDR3aa: CASSWGPKDEKLFF; CDR3nt: TGCGCCAGCAGCTGGGGACCGAAAGACGAAAAACTGTTTTTT
len: 15; d_gene: TRBD2; v_gene: TRBV28; j_gene: TRBJ2-1; abundance: .; CDR3aa: CASRLAGVSYNEQFF; CDR3nt: TGTGCCAGCAGGTTGGCGGGAGTTTCCTACAATGAGCAGTTCTTC
len: 15; d_gene: .; v_gene: TRBV6-2/TRBV6-3; j_gene: TRBJ2-7; abundance: few; CDR3aa: CASRPMAGNSYEQYF; CDR3nt: TGTGCCAGCAGACCCATGGCGGGTAACTCCTACGAGCAGTACTTC
len: 14; d_gene: .; v_gene: TRBV6-1; j_gene: TRBJ2-7; abundance: few; CDR3aa: CASRGWGPPYEQYF; CDR3nt: TGTGCCAGCAGGGGGTGGGGACCCCCCTACGAGCAGTACTTC
len: 12; d_gene: .; v_gene: TRBV12-3/TRBV12-4; j_gene: TRBJ1-2; abundance: .; CDR3aa: CASSPDGYGYTF; CDR3nt: TGTGCCAGCAGCCCCGACGGCTATGGCTACACCTTC
len: 16; d_gene: .; v_gene: TRBV7-8; j_gene: TRBJ1-5; abundance: few; CDR3aa: CASSLVWRNSNQPQHF; CDR3nt: TGTGCCAGCAGCTTAGTGTGGCGGAATAGCAATCAGCCCCAGCATTTT
len: 18; d_gene: TRBD2; v_gene: TRBV27; j_gene: TRBJ2-1; abundance: .; CDR3aa: CASSHGLAGGPVPTEQFF; CDR3nt: TGTGCCAGCAGTCACGGACTAGCGGGGGGGCCGGTCCCAACTGAGCAGTTCTTC
len: 14; d_gene: .; v_gene: TRBV5-6; j_gene: TRBJ2-7; abundance: .; CDR3aa: CASSSGVRGYEQYF; CDR3nt: TGTGCCAGCAGCTCCGGGGTCCGCGGCTACGAGCAGTACTTC
len: 16; d_gene: .; v_gene: TRBV7-9; j_gene: TRBJ2-1; abundance: .; CDR3aa: CASSPPPQGMHNEQFF; CDR3nt: TGTGCCAGCAGCCCCCCCCCACAGGGAATGCACAATGAGCAGTTCTTC
len: 18; d_gene: .; v_gene: TRBV4-1; j_gene: TRBJ1-2; abundance: .; CDR3aa: CASSHERQPWGAEYGYTF; CDR3nt: TGCGCCAGCAGCCATGAACGGCAACCATGGGGGGCGGAATATGGCTACACCTTC
len: 17; d_gene: TRBD1; v_gene: TRBV11-2; j_gene: TRBJ2-2; abundance: .; CDR3aa: CASSPFPGTGVTGELFF; CDR3nt: TGTGCCAGCAGCCCATTCCCCGGGACAGGGGTCACCGGGGAGCTGTTTTTT
len: 18; d_gene: .; v_gene: TRBV25-1; j_gene: TRBJ2-2; abundance: .; CDR3aa: CASSDWVGLGAQRRELFF; CDR3nt: TGTGCCAGCAGTGATTGGGTGGGCCTCGGGGCCCAGCGCCGGGAGCTGTTTTTT
len: 15; d_gene: .; v_gene: TRBV9; j_gene: TRBJ2-7; abundance: .; CDR3aa: CASSEGSGTGYEQYF; CDR3nt: TGTGCCAGCAGCGAGGGATCCGGGACTGGGTACGAGCAGTACTTC
len: 19; d_gene: .; v_gene: TRBV4-1; j_gene: TRBJ1-5; abundance: .; CDR3aa: CASSQERQGGHYSNQPQHF; CDR3nt: TGCGCCAGCAGCCAAGAGCGTCAGGGTGGGCATTATAGCAATCAGCCCCAGCATTTT
len: 17; d_gene: TRBD2; v_gene: TRBV6-1; j_gene: TRBJ2-3; abundance: .; CDR3aa: CASSEVAAGGFTDTQYF; CDR3nt: TGTGCCAGCAGTGAAGTAGCAGCGGGGGGGTTCACAGATACGCAGTATTTT
len: 13; d_gene: TRBD1; v_gene: TRBV7-9; j_gene: TRBJ1-2; abundance: few; CDR3aa: CASSGTGDYGYTF; CDR3nt: TGTGCCAGCAGTGGAACAGGGGACTATGGCTACACCTTC
len: 14; d_gene: .; v_gene: TRBV5-1; j_gene: TRBJ2-1; abundance: .; CDR3aa: CASRPRQGRNEQFF; CDR3nt: TGCGCCAGCCGACCCCGCCAGGGTCGCAATGAGCAGTTCTTC
len: 11; d_gene: .; v_gene: TRBV4-1; j_gene: TRBJ2-1; abundance: .; CDR3aa: CASSQANEQFF; CDR3nt: TGCGCCAGCAGCCAAGCTAATGAGCAGTTCTTC
len: 15; d_gene: TRBD2; v_gene: TRBV20-1; j_gene: TRBJ2-1; abundance: .; CDR3aa: CSARVLAGFYNEQFF; CDR3nt: TGCAGTGCTAGAGTTCTAGCGGGATTCTACAATGAGCAGTTCTTC
len: 19; d_gene: TRBD2; v_gene: TRBV13; j_gene: TRBJ2-7; abundance: .; CDR3aa: CASSLGLGKGGSSSYEQYF; CDR3nt: TGTGCCAGCAGCTTAGGCCTCGGTAAGGGAGGGTCTTCCTCCTACGAGCAGTACTTC
len: 15; d_gene: TRBD1; v_gene: TRBV6-1; j_gene: TRBJ1-1; abundance: .; CDR3aa: CASSGDGTGNTEAFF; CDR3nt: TGTGCCAGCAGCGGCGACGGGACAGGGAACACTGAAGCTTTCTTT
len: 18; d_gene: TRBD2; v_gene: TRBV12-3/TRBV12-4; j_gene: TRBJ2-5; abundance: few; CDR3aa: CASSVSERLAGNQETQYF; CDR3nt: TGTGCCAGCAGCGTTTCCGAGAGACTAGCGGGGAACCAAGAGACCCAGTACTTC
len: 15; d_gene: .; v_gene: TRBV4-2; j_gene: TRBJ2-3; abundance: .; CDR3aa: CASSQVRGGTDTQYF; CDR3nt: TGTGCCAGCAGCCAAGTCCGCGGGGGCACAGATACGCAGTATTTT
len: 14; d_gene: .; v_gene: TRBV27; j_gene: TRBJ2-3; abundance: .; CDR3aa: CASSYRFITDTQYF; CDR3nt: TGTGCCAGCAGTTACCGGTTTATCACAGATACGCAGTATTTT
len: 15; d_gene: .; v_gene: TRBV4-1; j_gene: TRBJ2-7; abundance: few; CDR3aa: CASSQVEKGVYEQYF; CDR3nt: TGCGCCAGCAGCCAAGTTGAAAAGGGGGTCTACGAGCAGTACTTC
len: 15; d_gene: TRBD1; v_gene: TRBV7-9; j_gene: TRBJ1-2; abundance: .; CDR3aa: CASSLETGALCGYTF; CDR3nt: TGTGCCAGCAGCTTGGAAACAGGGGCCCTATGCGGCTACACCTTC
len: 15; d_gene: TRBD1; v_gene: TRBV7-9; j_gene: TRBJ1-1; abundance: few; CDR3aa: CASSPRTGNDTEAFF; CDR3nt: TGTGCCAGCAGCCCGAGGACAGGGAATGACACTGAAGCTTTCTTT
len: 17; d_gene: TRBD1; v_gene: TRBV19; j_gene: TRBJ1-2; abundance: .; CDR3aa: CASSKLATGTGSYGYTF; CDR3nt: TGTGCCAGTAGTAAGCTAGCAACCGGGACAGGAAGCTATGGCTACACCTTC
len: 11; d_gene: .; v_gene: TRBV2; j_gene: TRBJ1-1; abundance: .; CDR3aa: CASMRDTEAFF; CDR3nt: TGTGCCAGCATGCGAGACACTGAAGCTTTCTTT
len: 16; d_gene: .; v_gene: TRBV10-1; j_gene: TRBJ1-1; abundance: .; CDR3aa: CASSESPTGANTEAFF; CDR3nt: TGCGCCAGCAGTGAGTCCCCAACAGGAGCGAACACTGAAGCTTTCTTT
len: 12; d_gene: .; v_gene: TRBV12-3/TRBV12-4; j_gene: TRBJ2-1; abundance: .; CDR3aa: CASSFFSNEQFF; CDR3nt: TGTGCCAGCAGTTTTTTCTCCAATGAGCAGTTCTTC
len: 15; d_gene: .; v_gene: TRBV7-2; j_gene: TRBJ1-2; abundance: .; CDR3aa: CASSWGTDQYYGYTF; CDR3nt: TGTGCCAGCAGCTGGGGGACCGACCAATACTATGGCTACACCTTC
len: 12; d_gene: TRBD1; v_gene: TRBV29-1; j_gene: TRBJ2-7; abundance: few; CDR3aa: CSTKTGDDEQYF; CDR3nt: TGCAGCACAAAGACAGGGGACGACGAGCAGTACTTC
len: 13; d_gene: TRBD1; v_gene: TRBV20-1; j_gene: TRBJ1-5; abundance: few; CDR3aa: CSANQGADQPQHF; CDR3nt: TGCAGTGCTAATCAGGGGGCGGATCAGCCCCAGCATTTT
len: 12; d_gene: .; v_gene: TRBV20-1; j_gene: TRBJ2-7; abundance: .; CDR3aa: CSARYRDYEQYF; CDR3nt: TGCAGTGCTAGATATCGGGACTACGAGCAGTACTTC
len: 16; d_gene: TRBD1; v_gene: TRBV18; j_gene: TRBJ2-4; abundance: .; CDR3aa: CASSYRGLGPKNIQYF; CDR3nt: TGTGCCAGCTCATACAGGGGGCTCGGGCCGAAAAACATTCAGTACTTC
len: 17; d_gene: .; v_gene: TRBV7-2; j_gene: TRBJ2-2; abundance: few; CDR3aa: CASSSQPGPRVTGELFF; CDR3nt: TGTGCCAGCAGCTCACAACCGGGACCGCGAGTCACCGGGGAGCTGTTTTTT
len: 14; d_gene: .; v_gene: TRBV11-2; j_gene: TRBJ2-7; abundance: .; CDR3aa: CASSSSNSGYEQYF; CDR3nt: TGTGCCAGCAGCTCCTCGAATAGCGGCTACGAGCAGTACTTC
len: 17; d_gene: TRBD1; v_gene: TRBV7-9; j_gene: TRBJ2-7; abundance: .; CDR3aa: CASSRQPTGVYPYEQYF; CDR3nt: TGTGCCAGCAGCCGCCAGCCGACAGGGGTTTATCCCTACGAGCAGTACTTC
len: 13; d_gene: .; v_gene: TRBV30; j_gene: TRBJ2-1; abundance: .; CDR3aa: CAWSVGQPGSQFF; CDR3nt: TGTGCCTGGAGTGTCGGTCAGCCTGGCTCCCAGTTCTTC
len: 17; d_gene: .; v_gene: TRBV28; j_gene: TRBJ2-7; abundance: few; CDR3aa: CASSQLGILNMNYEQYF; CDR3nt: TGTGCCAGCAGTCAGCTCGGGATTTTGAACATGAACTACGAGCAGTACTTC
len: 14; d_gene: .; v_gene: TRBV20-1; j_gene: TRBJ1-3; abundance: .; CDR3aa: CSASGGVSGNTIYF; CDR3nt: TGCAGTGCTAGTGGAGGGGTCTCTGGAAACACCATATATTTT